This T cell receptor beta chain came from a study of blood T cell repertoires in COVID-19. Whole-study context: From T cells, B-cell-depleted T cells, or PBMCs came the material, which was cDNA or gDNA.

This clone was observed a single time. Per germline, CDR1 SGHTA and CDR2 FQGNSA. This CDR3 comprises 14 residues. Trimming removed 5 bases from V and 5 bases from J, with 15 bases in between. Produced via immunoSEQ multiplex PCR; TCRdb's table is partial and in-frame only. Counted here are about 170,000 clones, approximately 90% occurring once; the ten biggest clones make up 0.53%. Sequencing was carried out using peripheral blood. The J gene is TRBJ1-1, the V gene TRBV7-2; tentative D call: TRBD1 (6 bases). This TCR was recovered from a man over 45 with acute or convalescent COVID-19. The CDR3 nucleotides read TGTGCCAGCAGCACCCAGGGGTGGGGGACTGAAGCTTTCTTT. Protein: CASSTQGWGTEAFF.